This TCR beta chain was sequenced in a study of T cells in Graves' hyperthyroidism and ophthalmopathy. J was trimmed by 1 base and V by 8 bases; bases with no gene match: 7. This CDR3 comprises 14 residues. The V gene's germline CDR1 is SNHLY and CDR2 FYNNEI. Amplified TCR beta CDR3 regions came from RNA transcripts. TCR CDR3 underwent first-round RT-PCR with the HTBI primer set. MiXCR, run by TCRdb on the multiplex PCR reads, gives a single entry per CDR3 protein. The sample includes approximately 520,000 distinct CDR3 sequences, around 22% of them seen just once. This clonotype was seen at least ten times.

Sequenced sample: blood. This chain uses TRBV2 with TRBJ2-7; TRBD1 agrees at 8 bases. This TCR was sampled from a woman aged 25 to 39 with Graves' ophthalmopathy. CDR3 loop: CASGQGEVSYEQYF. As DNA, the CDR3 is TGTGCCAGCGGACAGGGCGAAGTATCCTACGAGCAGTACTTC.